The 27 T cell receptor beta chains below all came from one sample that was sequenced in a study of blood T cells in healthy people across ages (dated by TCRdb to about 2015). The library relied on 5' RACE. TCRdb names Illumina HiSeq 2500 as the instrument used. A second roughly 6 to 12 cycle PCR used a sample-barcoded 5' primer and a J-beta primer mix. The public reads were reprocessed in TCRdb via fastp at Q25 and MiXCR, keeping in-frame beta chains. Rows merge per CDR3 protein into single entries with the most common DNA and genes. This sample is represented by approximately 960,000 distinct CDR3 sequences; almost 30% of them were singletons. Roughly 10% of the sample is in the top ten clones. A further study also used this sample, focusing on T cells of mothers and their children.

The material sequenced was blood. The receptor set was obtained from a woman in her 40s in good health.

This clonotype has at least ten counts. The V call is TRBV15, the J call TRBJ2-1; TRBD2 matches 10 bases. Germline loops: CDR1 LNHNV, CDR2 YYDKDF (reference sequence). The V segment lost 0 bases and the J segment 5 bases; nucleotides outside the gene matches: 4. The CDR3 totals 16 residues. The CDR3 loop reads CATSRDRLAGDNEQFF. The CDR3 bases are TGTGCCACCAGCAGAGATCGGCTAGCGGGGGACAATGAGCAGTTCTTC.

J is TRBJ1-1 and V is TRBV5-1; TRBD1 might be the D (5 bases). The CDR3 covers 15 residues. Trimming stripped 4 bases from V and 1 base from J, with 14 bases between. Germline-derived CDR1 and CDR2 are SGHRS and YFSETQ. CDR3 coding DNA: TGCGCCAGCAGCCCCAGGGCGTTGGGGAACACTGAAGCTTTCTTT. Amino acid sequence: CASSPRALGNTEAFF.

This clonotype was recorded many times. The chain has TRBV12-3 or TRBV12-4 and TRBJ2-5; the D gene is possibly TRBD2 (6 bases). Trimming removed 5 bases from V and 2 bases from J, with 15 bases in between. The CDR3 totals 15 residues. The CDR3 sequence: CASSRSMGGQETQYF. The CDR3 region has the DNA TGTGCCAGCAGTAGATCCATGGGGGGACAAGAGACCCAGTACTTC.

The rearrangement joins TRBV20-1 to TRBJ1-2; 9 nucleotides agree with TRBD1. Germline V gene lookup returns CDR1 DFQATT and CDR2 SNEGSKA (reference sequence). CDR3 length: 14 amino acids. The V segment lost 5 bases and the J segment 6 bases; nucleotides outside the gene matches: 10. This chain's CDR3 is CSAETGGARDGYTF. CDR3 bases: TGCAGTGCTGAAACAGGGGGCGCTCGTGATGGCTACACCTTC.

This chain links TRBV7-9 with TRBJ2-5; D may be TRBD2 (5 bases). The CDR3 contains 10 residues. The germline CDR1 and CDR2 sequences are SEHNR and FQNEAQ (reference sequence). Trimming stripped 11 bases from V and 4 bases from J, with 8 bases between. The CDR3 spells CAGGGETQYF. CDR3 DNA: TGTGCCGGAGGAGGAGAGACCCAGTACTTC. The complete variable domain, with remaining parts taken from reference TRBV7-9 and TRBJ2-5, reads DTGVSQNPRHKITKRGQNVTFRCDPISEHNRLYWYRQTLGQGPEFLTYFQNEAQLEKSRLLSDRFSAERPKGSFSTLEIQRTEQGDSAMYLCAGGGETQYFGPGTRLLVL.

This clonotype was observed at least ten times. The chain has TRBV7-3 and TRBJ2-7; 10 positions agree with TRBD1. Germline lookup yields CDR1 SGHTA and CDR2 FQGTGA. V was clipped by 3 bases and J by 2 bases; unmatched bases: 7. The CDR3 is 16 residues long. The CDR3 loop reads CASSLRTGGTPYEQYF. The CDR3 DNA sequence: TGTGCCAGCAGCTTGAGGACAGGGGGAACCCCCTACGAGCAGTACTTC.

The chain joins TRBV28 to TRBJ1-5; 7 bases are shared with TRBD1. The germline V gene encodes CDR1 MDHEN and CDR2 SYDVKM. With 7 bases clipped from V and 0 bases from J, the junction kept 9 bases outside the gene matches. This CDR3 has 16 residues. In DNA, the CDR3 is TGTGCCAGCACCCGACAGGGAACTAATAGCAATCAGCCCCAGCATTTT. It yields the protein CASTRQGTNSNQPQHF.

This clonotype was seen more than once but under ten times. Sequence at one end of the junction differs from germline and may be a read error. The DNA of the CDR3 is TGTGCCCGCAGCGCGGGACAGGTTCTTGAAAAACTGTTTTTT. This translates into CARSAGQVLEKLFF. The J gene is TRBJ1-4, the V gene TRBV5-5; TRBD1 agrees at 8 bases. This CDR3 comprises 14 residues. Germline V gives CDR1 SGHKS, CDR2 YYEKEE (reference sequence).

To note about this clonotype: One end of the junction does not line up with germline, which may come from a read error. The V and J genes are TRBV4-3 and TRBJ2-5; D gene ambiguous. Germline-derived CDR1 and CDR2 are LGHNA and YSLEER. This CDR3 is 16 amino acids long. The DNA of the CDR3 is TGCGCCGGCAGCCAAGTGTTGGGATCGGGCCAAGAGACCCAGTACTTC. This codes for CAGSQVLGSGQETQYF.

In this sample, this clonotype turned up a few times. The V gene is TRBV5-1, the J gene TRBJ2-1; no firm D call. Germline values: CDR1 SGHRS, CDR2 YFSETQ. The ends were cut back, 0 bases at V and 6 bases at J, with 13 bases in the middle. This CDR3 is 15 amino acids long. CDR3 bases: TGCGCCAGCAGCTTGGTCGTGCAACCAACCAATGAGCAGTTCTTC. Translating it yields CASSLVVQPTNEQFF.

This chain uses TRBV18 with TRBJ2-5; possibly TRBD1 for D (6 bases). The CDR3 loop spans 15 amino acids. Germline V gene lookup returns CDR1 KGHSH and CDR2 LQKENI. V was trimmed by 0 bases and J by 5 bases, leaving 13 bases between them. The CDR3 loop reads CASSPPRSRGETQYF. The CDR3 region has the DNA TGTGCCAGCTCACCACCTAGATCGAGGGGGGAGACCCAGTACTTC.

This clonotype was counted ten times or more. The chain employs TRBV6-4 and TRBJ2-5, with 11 bases fitting TRBD2. The CDR3 runs to 16 residues. Trimming took 0 bases from V and 4 from J; bases not matched to a gene: 4. The germline V gene has CDR1 MRHNA and CDR2 SNTAGT. The CDR3: CASSDSSSGGAETQYF. CDR3 nucleotide sequence: TGTGCCAGCAGTGACTCGAGTAGCGGGGGGGCAGAGACCCAGTACTTC.

Written as DNA, the CDR3 is TGTGCCAGCAGTTGGATAAGCGGGGGATACTACGAGCAGTACTTC. Protein: CASSWISGGYYEQYF. The chain carries TRBV28 and TRBJ2-7, with 8 bases identical to TRBD2. Trimming cost V 4 bases and J 3 bases; bases outside gene matches: 8. CDR3 length equals 15 residues. Germline V lookup: CDR1 MDHEN, CDR2 SYDVKM.

The table lists this clonotype with many counts. The chain links TRBV6-5 to TRBJ2-5, with 9 positions matching TRBD2. The CDR3 extends over 18 amino acids. Trimming took 5 bases from V and 0 from J; bases not matched to a gene: 13. The germline V gene has CDR1 MNHEY and CDR2 SVGAGI. CDR3 sequence (DNA): TGTGCCAGCAGTCCTGGAATCCTAGCGGGGATAAACCAAGAGACCCAGTACTTC. Encoded protein: CASSPGILAGINQETQYF.

This chain joins TRBV7-2 and TRBJ2-1; no definite D call. The germline V and J ends were trimmed by 1 base and 8 bases, with 18 bases remaining between them. The CDR3 runs to 16 residues. The germline CDR1 and CDR2 sequences are SGHTA and FQGNSA. CDR3 in amino acids: CASSLGFVGLGDEQFF. The CDR3 bases are TGTGCCAGCAGCTTAGGGTTTGTGGGCCTTGGTGATGAGCAGTTCTTC.

There are many counts of this clonotype. The chain carries TRBV10-3 and TRBJ2-1, with no clear D. Per germline, CDR1 ENHRY and CDR2 SYGVKD. V was trimmed by 0 bases and J by 5 bases, leaving 5 bases between them. CDR3 size: 13 residues. The CDR3 loop reads CAISESIDNEQFF. The CDR3 DNA is TGTGCCATCAGTGAGTCGATTGACAATGAGCAGTTCTTC.

This clonotype occurred a few times. This chain links TRBV20-1 with TRBJ2-7; TRBD1 might be the D (5 bases). Trimming stripped 6 bases from V and 4 bases from J, with 13 bases between. CDR3 length: 12 amino acids. The germline V gene encodes CDR1 DFQATT and CDR2 SNEGSKA (reference sequence). Here the CDR3 reads CSATLQGYEQYF. In DNA form, the CDR3 reads TGCAGTGCCACACTCCAGGGTTACGAGCAGTACTTC.

This clonotype was picked up a small number of times. The V call is TRBV4-2, the J call TRBJ2-7; 8 positions match TRBD1. CDR1 is LGHNA and CDR2 is YNFKEQ in the germline V gene. The CDR3 has 16 amino acids. V was clipped by 1 base and J by 2 bases; unmatched bases: 7. The CDR3 region has the DNA TGTGCCAGCAGCCAAGCGAGAGGGACAGGAACCTACGAGCAGTACTTC. It translates to CASSQARGTGTYEQYF.

The genes are TRBV7-9 and TRBJ2-5; perhaps TRBD1 as D (5 bases). The assigned J gene may be wrong: the sequence end matches TRBJ2-7 better. The CDR3 covers 11 residues. Germline CDR1 and CDR2: SEHNR and FQNEAQ (reference sequence). The CDR3: CTLGRAHEQYF. The CDR3 region has the DNA TGTACTTTGGGCAGGGCCCACGAGCAGTACTTC.

The chain uses TRBV29-1 and TRBJ2-1; 16 bases match TRBD2. J was trimmed by 1 base and V by 4 bases; bases with no gene match: 7. The CDR3 has 18 amino acids. Germline-derived CDR1 and CDR2 are SQVTM and ANQGSEA. CDR3 region: CSVVGTSGRARSYNEQFF. The CDR3 nucleotides read TGCAGCGTTGTAGGGACTAGCGGGAGGGCCCGTTCCTACAATGAGCAGTTCTTC.

The chain recombines TRBV10-3 with TRBJ2-5; a possible D gene is TRBD2 (7 bases). The CDR3 is made up of 13 amino acids. V lost 8 bases, J lost 2 bases, and 12 bases lay in between. Per the germline V gene, CDR1 is ENHRY and CDR2 is SYGVKD. As DNA, the CDR3 is TGTGCCATCGGCGCGGGGGCGCAAGAGACCCAGTACTTC. This gives the protein CAIGAGAQETQYF.

To note about this clonotype: A single base separates this from a much larger clone, so it may be a read error. J is TRBJ2-2 and V is TRBV10-3; possible D gene TRBD2, 5 bases. This CDR3 comprises 15 residues. CDR1 is ENHRY and CDR2 is SYGVKD in the germline V gene. The DNA for the CDR3 is TGTGCCATCAGTGAGGGAGCAGCGAACACCGGGGAGCGGTTTTTT. Translated: CAISEGAANTGERFF.

In this sample, this clonotype turned up a few times. The chain has TRBV5-5 and TRBJ2-2; D is ambiguous. The CDR3 has 12 residues. Germline V gene data show CDR1 as SGHKS and CDR2 as YYEKEE (reference sequence). Trimming removed 5 bases at V and 6 bases at J, with 8 bases between. CDR3 region: CASRTMAGELFF. The CDR3 DNA sequence: TGTGCCAGCAGGACAATGGCCGGGGAGCTGTTTTTT.

This clonotype was picked up a small number of times. The chain is built from TRBV13 and TRBJ2-7; D perhaps matches TRBD1 (6 bases). The CDR3 is 15 amino acids. Germline CDR1 is PRHDT and CDR2 is FYEKMQ (reference sequence). With 4 bases removed from V and 5 bases from J, the gap between germline ends came to 18 bases. The CDR3 here is CASSSFFGQGNEQYF. CDR3 DNA: TGTGCCAGCAGCTCCTTCTTTGGGCAGGGGAACGAGCAGTACTTC.

The chain joins TRBV20-1 to TRBJ2-4; 11 bases line up with TRBD2. The end of the DNA is better explained by TRBJ2-7, so the J call may be wrong. The CDR3 totals 16 residues. Per germline, CDR1 DFQATT and CDR2 SNEGSKA (reference sequence). Written as DNA, the CDR3 is TGCAGTGCTAGCGCCGGGACTAGCGGTGTGACCTACGAGCAGTACTTC. It encodes CSASAGTSGVTYEQYF.

This clonotype was seen a few times. The chain has TRBV12-3 or TRBV12-4 and TRBJ2-7; 9 nucleotides line up with TRBD2. V lost 3 bases to trimming and J lost 2 bases; unmatched junction nucleotides: 5. The CDR3 covers 15 residues. CDR3 sequence reads: CASSFLTSGTYEQYF. The CDR3 DNA is TGTGCCAGCAGTTTTCTGACTAGCGGTACCTACGAGCAGTACTTC.

The chain combines TRBV12-3 or TRBV12-4 with TRBJ2-7, with a tentative D call TRBD1 (6 bases). The CDR3 covers 14 residues. The V end was cut by 5 bases, the J end by 4 bases, with 15 bases between. The CDR3, as DNA: TGTGCCAGCAGTACCCCGGCCAGGGGATACGAGCAGTACTTC. Its translation is CASSTPARGYEQYF.